The entry that follows covers one T cell receptor beta chain sequence. These data belong to a study of OX40 agonist ivuxolimab in advanced cancers. Study information: An anti-OX40 (CD134) antibody with agonistic activity, ivuxolimab, was administered to patients.

Assay used: immunoSEQ multiplex PCR; TCRdb lists only in-frame clones, some missing. The sample comprises more than 45,000 clones, 65% to 85% of which are singletons, and 4.6% rests with the top ten. V was cut by 4 bases and J by 5 bases, with 17 bases left in between. CDR1 is LNHDA, CDR2 SQIVND, per germline (reference sequence). The length of the CDR3 is 15 residues. The sequenced sample was CD4+ or CD8+ T cells sorted from blood, obtained in a trial of the OX40 agonist ivuxolimab. This chain joins TRBV19 and TRBJ1-1; D is ambiguous. This clonotype was obtained from an adult with an advanced solid tumor such as melanoma, head and neck, liver or kidney cancer. CDR3 sequence: CASSTRQGPGTEAFF. The CDR3 region has the DNA TGTGCCAGTAGTACTCGACAAGGACCGGGAACTGAAGCTTTCTTT.